The 21 T cell receptor beta chains given below trace back to one sample, sequenced in a study of radiotherapy plus CTLA-4 blockade in lung cancer. Sequenced by immunoSEQ multiplex PCR; TCRdb stores in-frame clones only, minus some. The sample includes 120,000 or so clones, around 90% of them seen just once. The specimen comprised peripheral blood, sampled from a patient treated with radiotherapy plus ipilimumab. The origin of the receptors is a human donor with non-small cell lung cancer that progressed on radiotherapy plus ipilimumab.

The chain combines TRBV10-3 with TRBJ1-2; TRBD1 matches 9 bases. Germline assignment: CDR1 ENHRY and CDR2 SYGVKD. V shed 4 bases, J shed 0 bases, and the junction held 3 bases outside the gene matches. The CDR3 consists of 15 residues. In DNA form, the CDR3 reads TGTGCCATCAGTGGACAGGGGGTTCCTAACTATGGCTACACCTTC. It translates to CAISGQGVPNYGYTF.

The chain recombines TRBV2 with TRBJ2-2, with D maybe TRBD2 (5 bases). Trimming cost V 7 bases and J 4 bases, with 13 bases left between them. There are 14 residues in the CDR3. In germline, CDR1 is SNHLY, CDR2 FYNNEI. The CDR3 DNA sequence: TGTGCCAGCACCAGCGGTGGTACCACCGGGGAGCTGTTTTTT. Translating gives CASTSGGTTGELFF.

The J gene is TRBJ2-7, the V gene TRBV21-1; TRBD2 is taken as the D call from the table, unchecked against the DNA. TRBV21-1 is designated a pseudogene. The CDR3 covers 17 residues. Here the CDR3 reads CASSKVGNGGREYEQYF. The CDR3, as DNA: TGTGCCAGCAGCAAAGTGGGGAATGGCGGGAGAGAGTACGAGCAGTACTTC.

This rearrangement joins TRBV2 to TRBJ2-7; D is unclear. Germline V gene sequence: CDR1 SNHLY, CDR2 FYNNEI. The V end lost 6 bases, the J end lost 1 base, and 16 bases lay between the germline ends. The CDR3 is 15 residues long. The CDR3 coding sequence is TGTGCCAGCAGGCCACAGACACTGGGGTCCTACGAGCAGTACTTC. It codes for CASRPQTLGSYEQYF.

The chain uses TRBV2 and TRBJ1-3, with D uncertain. The CDR3 covers 19 residues. Trimming stripped 6 bases from V and 0 bases from J, with 24 bases between. The V gene's germline CDR1 is SNHLY and CDR2 FYNNEI. The DNA of the CDR3 is TGTGCCAGCAGGGCGGGTGGGCAGATTAGCCAGAGCTCTGGAAACACCATATATTTT. It is translated as CASRAGGQISQSSGNTIYF.

The chain uses TRBV6-1 and TRBJ1-1; 7 nucleotides align to TRBD1. Germline V CDR1 and CDR2: MNHNS, SASEGT. Germline trimming cut 2 bases from V and 4 bases from J; bases unmatched to any gene: 7. This CDR3 contains 15 residues. CDR3 coding DNA: TGTGCCAGCAGTGAACGACAGGGAAGGACCACTGAAGCTTTCTTT. Amino acid sequence: CASSERQGRTTEAFF.

This rearrangement joins TRBV15 to TRBJ2-2; 7 bases map to TRBD2. The CDR3 has 18 amino acids. Germline V lookup: CDR1 LNHNV, CDR2 YYDKDF (reference sequence). J was trimmed by 3 bases and V by 3 bases; bases with no gene match: 13. The chain's CDR3 is CATSRIRLASTDTGELFF. CDR3 DNA: TGTGCCACCAGCAGGATAAGACTAGCCTCAACCGACACCGGGGAGCTGTTTTTT.

The chain links TRBV6-5 to TRBJ2-3; TRBD1 matches 7 bases. There are 16 residues in the CDR3. After removal of 2 bases from V and 2 bases from J, the junction contained 7 bases not matched to a gene. CDR1 and CDR2 from the germline V gene are MNHEY and SVGAGI. The CDR3, as DNA: TGTGCCAGCAGTTACGTCAACAGGGGTAACACAGATACGCAGTATTTT. Amino acid sequence: CASSYVNRGNTDTQYF.

This clone was seen just once. The rearrangement links TRBV2 to TRBJ1-5, with D possibly matching TRBD1 (6 bases). The CDR3 runs to 14 residues. Between the trimmed V and J ends, which lost 4 bases and 6 bases, there was a span of 13 bases. CDR1 and CDR2 from the germline V gene are SNHLY and FYNNEI. The CDR3 DNA is TGTGCCAGCAGTGTACAGGGTTCGGCTCAGCCCCAGCATTTT. Amino acids: CASSVQGSAQPQHF.

The gene calls are TRBV5-1 and TRBJ2-6; D remains unclear. Trimming removed 0 bases at V and 2 bases at J, with 12 bases between. The V gene's germline CDR1 is SGHRS and CDR2 YFSETQ. This CDR3 is built from 17 residues. The CDR3 region has the DNA TGCGCCAGCAGCTTGGTGGGCCAGGTCCCTGGGGCCAACGTCCTGACTTTC. Translating it yields CASSLVGQVPGANVLTF.

The V call is TRBV9, the J call TRBJ2-3; D possibly corresponds to TRBD1 (5 bases). Trimming stripped 4 bases from V and 4 bases from J, with 13 bases between. Germline CDR1 and CDR2: SGDLS and YYNGEE. This CDR3 has 14 amino acids. The CDR3: CASSLSGPADTQYF. The CDR3 coding sequence is TGTGCCAGCAGCTTGTCAGGGCCGGCAGATACGCAGTATTTT.

The chain uses TRBV6-4 and TRBJ2-1, with TRBD2 matching 9 bases. With V trimmed by 7 bases and J by 4 bases, 8 bases remained unmatched. Germline V lookup: CDR1 MRHNA, CDR2 SNTAGT. CDR3 length equals 15 residues. Here the CDR3 reads CASTPEAGGYNEQFF. For the CDR3, the DNA is TGTGCCAGCACCCCCGAAGCGGGAGGATACAATGAGCAGTTCTTC.

The genes are TRBV11-2 and TRBJ2-2, with 8 bases lining up with TRBD2. CDR3 length equals 18 residues. Unmatched junction bases numbered 18, after V lost 7 bases and J lost 5 bases. Per the germline V gene, CDR1 is SGHAT and CDR2 is FQNNGV. The CDR3 region is CASTGLAGRGRRTGELFF. CDR3 nucleotides: TGTGCCAGCACCGGCTTAGCGGGAAGAGGTCGTAGGACCGGGGAGCTGTTTTTT.

The chain couples TRBV6-1 to TRBJ2-2; 8 bases agree with TRBD2. The J segment lost 3 bases and the V segment lost 5 bases, leaving 5 bases of the junction unmatched. The germline gives CDR1 MNHNS, CDR2 SASEGT. The length of the CDR3 is 15 residues. The CDR3 loop is CASSPGGADTGELFF. The DNA of the CDR3 is TGTGCCAGCAGTCCGGGAGGGGCTGACACCGGGGAGCTGTTTTTT.

This rearrangement joins TRBV5-1 to TRBJ2-1; D not certain. The CDR3 totals 16 residues. CDR1 and CDR2 (germline): SGHRS, YFSETQ. V lost 4 bases and J 8 bases, leaving 22 bases between the germline ends. The CDR3 region has the DNA TGCGCCAGCAGCCCCCGACACCAGCTCCCGCCAGATGAGCAGTTCTTC. Translating gives CASSPRHQLPPDEQFF.

The chain recombines TRBV18 with TRBJ1-1; D may be TRBD1 (5 bases). The CDR3 runs 15 residues. Trimming took 3 bases from V and 3 from J, leaving 14 bases between them. Germline-derived CDR1 and CDR2 are KGHSH and LQKENI. CDR3 coding DNA: TGTGCCAGCTCACCGGAAGGGGCACGGGACACTGAAGCTTTCTTT. Translated, it gives CASSPEGARDTEAFF.

The rearrangement joins TRBV6-1 to TRBJ2-1; TRBD1 might be the D (6 bases). The CDR3 is 13 residues long. Per germline, CDR1 MNHNS and CDR2 SASEGT. Deletions cut 1 base from V and 13 bases from J, with 14 bases between. The CDR3 nucleotides read TGTGCCAGCAGTGAAGGGGGGCCAGTTGTTCAGTTCTTC. This gives the protein CASSEGGPVVQFF.

The V gene is TRBV11-3, the J gene TRBJ1-1; D is uncertain. The CDR3 consists of 13 residues. Trimming left V 1 base short and J 8 bases short, with 11 bases between. CDR1 is SGHNT, CDR2 YENEEA, per germline. The CDR3 sequence is CASSLGSGAEAFF. Written as DNA, the CDR3 is TGTGCCAGCAGCTTAGGATCGGGAGCAGAAGCTTTCTTT.

The chain is built from TRBV10-3 and TRBJ2-7; D gene uncertain. The V end lost 0 bases, the J end lost 0 bases, and 12 bases lay between the germline ends. The CDR3 is made up of 16 amino acids. Germline assignment: CDR1 ENHRY and CDR2 SYGVKD. The CDR3 protein is CAISESKGFSSYEQYF. The DNA for the CDR3 is TGTGCCATCAGTGAGTCGAAAGGTTTTAGCTCCTACGAGCAGTACTTC.

CDR3 sequence (DNA): TGTGCCAGCAGTTCGGGGTCGGGGTCGAGTCAGCCCCAGCATTTT. Its protein product is CASSSGSGSSQPQHF. The chain has TRBV28 and TRBJ1-5; no firm D call. Trimming took off 4 bases at V and 6 bases at J, with 16 bases between the two ends. The CDR3 spans 15 residues. Germline lookup yields CDR1 MDHEN and CDR2 SYDVKM.

The J gene is TRBJ1-1, the V gene TRBV2; D remains unclear. The V end was cut by 6 bases, the J end by 2 bases, with 10 bases between. Germline V gene sequence: CDR1 SNHLY, CDR2 FYNNEI. The CDR3 contains 13 residues. DNA of the CDR3: TGTGCCAGCAGGACTACAGAAAACACTGAAGCTTTCTTT. As protein: CASRTTENTEAFF.